This T cell receptor beta chain was recovered during a study of early T cells in non-severe SARS-CoV-2 infection. Study context: Whole-blood bulk RNA, unsorted, was sequenced, and chains were unpaired.

In TCRdb, the 5' RACE reads were re-called with MiXCR into one record per CDR3 protein. Found here are some 91,000 distinct CDR3 sequences, around 14% of them singletons; the top ten hold approximately 2.4%. The V segment lost 0 bases and the J segment 4 bases; nucleotides outside the gene matches: 3. CDR1 and CDR2 (germline): MNHEY, SMNVEV (reference sequence). The CDR3 contains 15 residues. Study results and limitations: Lookups in VDJdb leaned toward anti-spike CD8 responses and missed private and CD4 specificities.

This clonotype was seen repeatedly, ten times or more. The target antigen is unknown. Sequencing was performed on whole blood. The receptor comes from an adult who was a healthcare worker with PCR-confirmed SARS-CoV-2 infection or an uninfected control (not recorded which). The rearrangement links TRBV27 to TRBJ2-7, with 10 bases aligning to TRBD1. CDR3 sequence reads: CASSLSGTGVYEQYF. DNA of the CDR3: TGTGCCAGCAGTTTATCGGGGACAGGGGTGTACGAGCAGTACTTC.